This TCR beta chain was sequenced during a study of identical twins. The CDR3 totals 14 residues. Germline CDR1 and CDR2: MDHEN and SYDVKM. V dropped 6 bases and J dropped 3; count of bases not matched to a gene: 8. Via MiXCR, TCRdb re-called the 5' RACE reads, giving one row per CDR3 protein. The sample records fewer than 500,000 distinct CDR3 sequences, over 11% being singletons. This sample also appeared in a second study, on yellow fever vaccine responses in identical twins.

What was sequenced was CD4+ T cells sorted from blood. The chain recombines TRBV28 with TRBJ2-7, with 7 bases identical to TRBD1. The origin of this receptor is a woman aged 18-35 years in good health. For the CDR3, the DNA is TGTGCCAGCAGAGAATTGACAGGGCACTACGAGCAGTACTTC. Translating gives CASRELTGHYEQYF. The whole variable domain, remainder taken from reference TRBV28 and TRBJ2-7, is DVKVTQSSRYLVKRTGEKVFLECVQDMDHENMFWYRQDPGLGLRLIYFSYDVKMKEKGDIPEGYSVSREKKERFSLILESASTNQTSMYLCASRELTGHYEQYFGPGTRLTVT.